The 16 T cell receptor beta chains below come from one sample, sequenced in a study of T-cell reconstitution after alpha-beta-depleted transplantation in children (dated by TCRdb to 2016 to 2017). The treatment or condition label corresponds to: allogeneic hematopoietic cell transplantation with graft depleted of TCRalphabeta T cells and CD19 B cells. Receptors were amplified or captured by PCR. Data came from an Illumina HiSeq 2500. TCR library preparation used molecular barcoding, with unique molecular identifiers applied to normalize quantification of the TCRbeta repertoire. TCRdb passed the public sequencing reads through fastp at Q25 and MiXCR, retaining productive beta sequences. Under each unique CDR3 protein, matching rows form one entry showing the most common genes and DNA. For this sample there are hundreds of thousands of distinct CDR3 sequences; about an eighth appear just once. 0.79% of the sample rests with the top ten.

The source material was PBMCs, sampled before TCRalphabeta/CD19-depleted stem cell transplant. These receptors were obtained from a girl aged 2 to 9 with congenital amegakaryocytic thrombocytopenia, due to receive a stem cell transplant.

The V call is TRBV12-3 or TRBV12-4, the J call TRBJ2-5, with D possibly matching TRBD2 (5 bases). There are 18 residues in the CDR3. Trimming took off 1 base at V and 3 bases at J, with 21 bases between the two ends. The CDR3 DNA follows: TGTGCCAGCAGTTTAGGAGGGAACCTTATGGCTTACGAAGAGACCCAGTACTTC. Its protein product is CASSLGGNLMAYEETQYF.

This clonotype appeared many times. The chain recombines TRBV20-1 with TRBJ2-3, with 8 positions matching TRBD2. Germline CDR1 DFQATT, CDR2 SNEGSKA (reference sequence). This CDR3 has 15 residues. Germline trimming cut 4 bases from V and 1 base from J; bases unmatched to any gene: 7. The CDR3 sequence: CSAMLSGSGTDTQYF. The CDR3 DNA follows: TGCAGTGCTATGTTGAGCGGGAGCGGCACAGATACGCAGTATTTT.

The chain uses TRBV7-9 and TRBJ2-1, with D hard to call. V lost 10 bases and J 8 bases, leaving 12 bases between the germline ends. In germline, CDR1 is SEHNR, CDR2 FQNEAQ (reference sequence). The CDR3 contains 11 residues. CDR3 coding DNA: TGTGCCACCGGGCTGCCCGATGAGCAGTTCTTC. It translates to CATGLPDEQFF.

This clonotype was counted a few times. The chain uses TRBV21-1 and TRBJ1-1. TRBV21-1 represents a pseudogene. The CDR3 has 12 amino acids. CDR3 region: CASSTWYTEAFF. CDR3 coding DNA: TGTGCCAGCAGCACGTGGTACACTGAAGCTTTCTTT.

This chain uses TRBV27 with TRBJ2-6; a possible D gene is TRBD1 (6 bases). The CDR3 is 17 amino acids. V lost 4 bases to trimming and J lost 0 bases, with 13 bases between them. The V gene's germline CDR1 is MNHEY and CDR2 SMNVEV (reference sequence). CDR3 residues: CASSWGPSSSGANVLTF. CDR3 bases: TGTGCCAGCAGTTGGGGGCCTAGCTCCTCTGGGGCCAACGTCCTGACTTTC.

Turning to this clonotype: Likely a read error: the CDR3 ends without its conserved phenylalanine or tryptophan. The CDR3 DNA sequence: TGTGCCAGCAGTTCATATTCCTGGACTAGCGGGAGGCCGAAGCGTAGAGAGCAGTACTTG. Protein: CASSSYSWTSGRPKRREQYL. The gene calls are TRBV28 and TRBJ2-7; 14 positions match TRBD2. There are 20 residues in the CDR3. Germline V gene sequence: CDR1 MDHEN, CDR2 SYDVKM. After removal of 4 bases from V and 7 bases from J, the junction contained 21 bases not matched to a gene.

This clonotype appeared many times. CDR3 in DNA: TGTGCCAGCAGCCAAGGGCGGACTAGCGGGATTGAGCAGTTCTTC. It specifies CASSQGRTSGIEQFF. The rearrangement joins TRBV3-1 to TRBJ2-1; TRBD2 aligns across 12 bases. The J segment lost 9 bases and the V segment lost 1 base, leaving 4 bases of the junction unmatched. This CDR3 is 15 amino acids long. Germline CDR1 is LGHDT and CDR2 is YNNKEL (reference sequence).

This rearrangement joins TRBV5-5 to TRBJ2-5; D is possibly TRBD1 (6 bases). The germline CDR1 and CDR2 sequences are SGHKS and YYEKEE (reference sequence). There are 15 residues in the CDR3. V lost 4 bases and J 1 base, leaving 14 bases between the germline ends. CDR3 DNA: TGTGCCAGCAGCCAGACACGGACAGTCCAAGAGACCCAGTACTTC. Amino acid sequence: CASSQTRTVQETQYF.

V and J are TRBV10-2 and TRBJ1-1; 7 nucleotides agree with TRBD1. The V and J ends lost 4 bases and 5 bases, in that order; junction bases with no gene match: 19. CDR1 is WSHSY, CDR2 SAAADI, per germline. There are 18 residues in the CDR3. The DNA for the CDR3 is TGCGCCAGCAGTGGGGCATACGCGACAGGGCGGTTAAGAACTGAAGCTTTCTTT. Protein sequence: CASSGAYATGRLRTEAFF.

To note about this clonotype: One base away lies a much larger clone, so this may be a sequencing read error. The chain is built from TRBV9 and TRBJ2-7; a weak D match, TRBD2 (5 bases). The CDR3 has 15 residues. The germline V gene has CDR1 SGDLS and CDR2 YYNGEE. V was shortened by 3 bases and J by 4 bases, with 17 bases between the two germline ends. The CDR3 DNA reads TGTGCCAGCAGCGAAATTGGGCTAGCAGGTTACGAGCAGTACTTC. This codes for CASSEIGLAGYEQYF.

This clonotype was counted at least ten times. The chain carries TRBV20-1 and TRBJ1-5; D may be TRBD1 (5 bases). V dropped 1 base and J dropped 1 base, with 8 bases sitting between them. The CDR3 sequence is 14 residues long. The V gene's germline CDR1 is DFQATT and CDR2 SNEGSKA (reference sequence). The CDR3 DNA sequence: TGCAGTGCTAGAGTGGGGGTGAGCAATCAGCCCCAGCATTTT. This encodes CSARVGVSNQPQHF.

This clonotype turned up a few times. V gene TRBV7-6 combines with J gene TRBJ2-5; D may be TRBD1 or TRBD2 (5 bases each). The V end lost 6 bases, the J end lost 0 bases, and 20 bases lay between the germline ends. Germline CDR1 and CDR2: SGHVS and FNYEAQ. The CDR3 length is 17 residues. The CDR3 sequence is CASRPNRDPSNQETQYF. Written as DNA, the CDR3 is TGTGCCAGCAGACCAAATCGGGACCCCTCAAACCAAGAGACCCAGTACTTC.

J is TRBJ2-2 and V is TRBV30, with 12 positions matching TRBD2. CDR1 is GTSNPN, CDR2 SVGIG, per germline (reference sequence). V gave up 7 bases and J gave up 5 bases; unmatched junction bases: 5. CDR3 length: 14 amino acids. DNA of the CDR3: TGTGCCTCTCCGGGGACTAGCGGGACCGGGGAGCTGTTTTTT. This translates into CASPGTSGTGELFF.

Points on this clonotype: Sequence at one end of the junction differs from germline and may be a read error. The chain employs TRBV6-5 and TRBJ2-3; D is unresolved. This CDR3 comprises 13 residues. The V gene's germline CDR1 is MNHEY and CDR2 SVGAGI. The CDR3 here is CASSDSWTDTQYF. The CDR3 DNA sequence: TGTGCCAGCAGTGACTCGTGGACAGATACGCAGTATTTT.

Points on this clonotype: Lacking the conserved final phenylalanine or tryptophan, this CDR3 likely reflects a read error. The chain is built from TRBV5-1 and TRBJ2-7, with a possible D match to TRBD1 (5 bases). This CDR3 has 14 amino acids. Germline V CDR1 and CDR2: SGHRS, YFSETQ. V was clipped by 2 bases and J by 2 bases, with 11 bases between them. The CDR3 DNA sequence: TGCGCCAGCAGCTTCACAGGAGACACCTACGAGCAGTACTAC. It is translated as CASSFTGDTYEQYY.

This clonotype showed up just a few times. The chain combines TRBV4-2 with TRBJ2-1; a weak D match, TRBD2 (6 bases). V was clipped by 3 bases and J by 5 bases, with 11 bases between them. Germline V CDR1 and CDR2: LGHNA, YNFKEQ. This CDR3 contains 14 residues. The CDR3 protein is CASSQAGKNNEQFF. The CDR3 DNA is TGTGCCAGCAGCCAGGCGGGGAAAAACAATGAGCAGTTCTTC.